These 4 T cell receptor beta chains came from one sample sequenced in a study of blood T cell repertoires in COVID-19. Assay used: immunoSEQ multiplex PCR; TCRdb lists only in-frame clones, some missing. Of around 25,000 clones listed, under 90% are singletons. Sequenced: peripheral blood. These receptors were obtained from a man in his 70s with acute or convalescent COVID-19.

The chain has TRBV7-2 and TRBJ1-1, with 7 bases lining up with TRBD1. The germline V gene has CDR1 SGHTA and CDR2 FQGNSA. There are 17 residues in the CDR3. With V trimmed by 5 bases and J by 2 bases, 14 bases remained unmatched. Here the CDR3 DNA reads TGTGCCAGCAGCCCGGGGCAGGGGGTGGGTGGAAACACTGAAGCTTTCTTT. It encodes CASSPGQGVGGNTEAFF.

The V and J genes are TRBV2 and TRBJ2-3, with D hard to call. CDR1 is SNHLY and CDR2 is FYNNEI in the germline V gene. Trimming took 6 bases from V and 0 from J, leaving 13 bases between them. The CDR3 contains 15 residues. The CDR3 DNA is TGTGCCAGCAGGCCTGACTTAGCTAGCACAGATACGCAGTATTTT. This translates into CASRPDLASTDTQYF.

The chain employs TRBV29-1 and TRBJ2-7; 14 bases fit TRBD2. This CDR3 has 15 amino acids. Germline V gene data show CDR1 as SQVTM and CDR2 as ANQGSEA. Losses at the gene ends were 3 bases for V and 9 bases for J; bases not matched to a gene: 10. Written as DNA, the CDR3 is TGCAGCGTTGACCCCGGACTAGCGGGAGGAACAGGGCAGTACTTC. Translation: CSVDPGLAGGTGQYF.

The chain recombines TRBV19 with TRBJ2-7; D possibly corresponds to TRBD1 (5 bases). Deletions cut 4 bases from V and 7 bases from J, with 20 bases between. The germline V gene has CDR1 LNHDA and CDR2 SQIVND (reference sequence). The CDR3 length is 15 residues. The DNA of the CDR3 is TGTGCCAGTAGTAGCAGGGTTCTTCCTCCTCTTGAGCAGTACTTC. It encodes CASSSRVLPPLEQYF.